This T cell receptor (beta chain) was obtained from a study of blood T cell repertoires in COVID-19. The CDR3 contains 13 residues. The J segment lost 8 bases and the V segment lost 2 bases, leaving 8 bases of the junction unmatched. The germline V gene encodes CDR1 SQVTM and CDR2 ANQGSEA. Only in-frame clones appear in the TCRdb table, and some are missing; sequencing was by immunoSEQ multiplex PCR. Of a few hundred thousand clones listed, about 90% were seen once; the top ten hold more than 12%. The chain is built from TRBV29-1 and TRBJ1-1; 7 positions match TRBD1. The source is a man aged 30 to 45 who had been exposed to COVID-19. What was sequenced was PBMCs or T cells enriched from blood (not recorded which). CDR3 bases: TGCAGCGTTGAAAGACAGGGCTCGAGGGAAGCTTTCTTT. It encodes CSVERQGSREAFF. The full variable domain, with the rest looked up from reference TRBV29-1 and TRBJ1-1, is SAVISQKPSRDICQRGTSLTIQCQVDSQVTMMFWYRQQPGQSLTLIATANQGSEATYESGFVIDKFPISRPNLTFSTLTVSNMSPEDSSIYLCSVERQGSREAFFGQGTRLTVV.